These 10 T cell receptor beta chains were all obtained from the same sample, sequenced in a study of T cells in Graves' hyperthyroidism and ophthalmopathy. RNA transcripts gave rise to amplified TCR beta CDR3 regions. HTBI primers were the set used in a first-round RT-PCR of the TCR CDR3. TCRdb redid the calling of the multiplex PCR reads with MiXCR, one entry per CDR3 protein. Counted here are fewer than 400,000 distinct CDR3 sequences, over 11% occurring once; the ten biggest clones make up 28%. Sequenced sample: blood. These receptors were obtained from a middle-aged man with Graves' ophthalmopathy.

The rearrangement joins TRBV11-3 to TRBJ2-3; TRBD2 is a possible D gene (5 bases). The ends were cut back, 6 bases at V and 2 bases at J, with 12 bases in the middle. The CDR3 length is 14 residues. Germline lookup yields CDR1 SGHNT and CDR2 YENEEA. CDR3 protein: CASRDAGSTDTQYF. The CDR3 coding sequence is TGTGCCAGCAGAGATGCGGGCTCCACAGATACGCAGTATTTT.

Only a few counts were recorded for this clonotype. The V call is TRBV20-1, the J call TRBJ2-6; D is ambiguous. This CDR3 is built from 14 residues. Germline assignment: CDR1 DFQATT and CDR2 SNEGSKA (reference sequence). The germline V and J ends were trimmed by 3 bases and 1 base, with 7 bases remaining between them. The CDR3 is CSASYSSGANVLTF. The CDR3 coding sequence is TGCAGTGCTAGCTATAGTTCTGGGGCCAACGTCCTGACTTTC.

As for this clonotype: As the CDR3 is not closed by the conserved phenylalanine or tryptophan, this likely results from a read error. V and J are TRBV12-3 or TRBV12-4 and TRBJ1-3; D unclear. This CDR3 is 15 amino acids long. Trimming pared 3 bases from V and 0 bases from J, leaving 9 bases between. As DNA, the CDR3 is TGTGCCAGCAGTTTTCTGAAAAACTCTGGAAACACCATATATCTT. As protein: CASSFLKNSGNTIYL.

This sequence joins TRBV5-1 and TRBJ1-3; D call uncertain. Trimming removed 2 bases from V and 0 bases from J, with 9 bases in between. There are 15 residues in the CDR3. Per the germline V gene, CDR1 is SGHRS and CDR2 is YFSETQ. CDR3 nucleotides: TGCGCCAGCAGCTTCTTCGTAGACTCTGGAAACACCATATATTTT. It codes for CASSFFVDSGNTIYF. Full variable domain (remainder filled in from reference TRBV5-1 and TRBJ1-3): KAGVTQTPRYLIKTRGQQVTLSCSPISGHRSVSWYQQTPGQGLQFLFEYFSETQRNKGNFPGRFSGRQFSNSRSEMNVSTLELGDSALYLCASSFFVDSGNTIYFGEGSWLTVV.

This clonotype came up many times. CDR3 coding DNA: TGTGCCAGCAGTCACGGCTCAGGGTCTAGCACAGATACGCAGTATTTT. It yields the protein CASSHGSGSSTDTQYF. V gene TRBV7-3 combines with J gene TRBJ2-3, with TRBD1 as a possible D gene (5 bases). Germline CDR1 and CDR2: SGHTA and FQGTGA. This CDR3 comprises 16 residues. The V end was cut by 6 bases, the J end by 0 bases, with 16 bases between.

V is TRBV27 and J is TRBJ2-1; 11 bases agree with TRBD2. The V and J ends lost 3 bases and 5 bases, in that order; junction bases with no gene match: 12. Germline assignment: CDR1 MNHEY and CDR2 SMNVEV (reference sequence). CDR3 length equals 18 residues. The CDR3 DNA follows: TGTGCCAGCAGTTTCTCATGGGCTAGCGGGAGGACTGACAATGAGCAGTTCTTC. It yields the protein CASSFSWASGRTDNEQFF.

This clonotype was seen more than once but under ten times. The DNA for the CDR3 is TGTGCCAGTAGTAGTCGGGGTGAAGCTTTCTTT. It is translated as CASSSRGEAFF. V usage is TRBV19 and J usage is TRBJ1-1; D gene uncertain. V was pared by 4 bases and J by 7 bases, with 7 bases between. The germline CDR1 and CDR2 sequences are LNHDA and SQIVND (reference sequence). This CDR3 has 11 residues.

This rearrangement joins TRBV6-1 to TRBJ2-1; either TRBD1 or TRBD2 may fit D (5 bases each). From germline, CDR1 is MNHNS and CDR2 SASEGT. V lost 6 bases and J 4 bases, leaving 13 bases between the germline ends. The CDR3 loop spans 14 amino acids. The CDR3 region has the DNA TGTGCCAGCAGCTCCAGGGCGGGTTACAATGAGCAGTTCTTC. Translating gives CASSSRAGYNEQFF.

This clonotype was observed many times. The CDR3 sequence is CASGYTDTQYF. The DNA for the CDR3 is TGTGCCAGCGGTTACACAGATACGCAGTATTTT. The chain links TRBV12-3 or TRBV12-4 to TRBJ2-3; no definite D call. CDR3 length equals 11 residues. V shed 8 bases and J shed 2 bases, with 5 bases lying between them.

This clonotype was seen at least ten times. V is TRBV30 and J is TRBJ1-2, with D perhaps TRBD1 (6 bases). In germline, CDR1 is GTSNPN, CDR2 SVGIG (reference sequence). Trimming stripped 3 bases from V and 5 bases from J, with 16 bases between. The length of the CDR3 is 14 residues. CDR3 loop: CAWSQGGTWYGYTF. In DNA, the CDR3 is TGTGCCTGGAGCCAAGGGGGGACCTGGTATGGCTACACCTTC.